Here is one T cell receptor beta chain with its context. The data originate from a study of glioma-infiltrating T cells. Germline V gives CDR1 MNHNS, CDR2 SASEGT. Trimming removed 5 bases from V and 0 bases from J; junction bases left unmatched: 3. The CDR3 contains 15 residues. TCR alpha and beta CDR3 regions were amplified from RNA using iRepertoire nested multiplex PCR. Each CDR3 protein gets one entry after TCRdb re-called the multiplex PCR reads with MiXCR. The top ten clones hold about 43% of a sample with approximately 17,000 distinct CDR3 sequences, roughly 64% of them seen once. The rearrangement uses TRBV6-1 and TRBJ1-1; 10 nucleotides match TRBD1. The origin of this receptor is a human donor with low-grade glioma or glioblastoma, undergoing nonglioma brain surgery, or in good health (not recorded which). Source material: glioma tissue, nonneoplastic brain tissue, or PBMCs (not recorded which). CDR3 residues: CASSWTGGLNTEAFF. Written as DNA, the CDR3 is TGTGCCAGCAGTTGGACAGGGGGACTGAACACTGAAGCTTTCTTT.